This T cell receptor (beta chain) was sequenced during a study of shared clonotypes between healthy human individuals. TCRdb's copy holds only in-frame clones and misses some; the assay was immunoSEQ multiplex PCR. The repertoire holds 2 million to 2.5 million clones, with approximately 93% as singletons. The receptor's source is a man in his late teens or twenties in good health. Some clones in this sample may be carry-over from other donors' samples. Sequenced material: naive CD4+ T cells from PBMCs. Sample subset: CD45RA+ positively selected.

In DNA form, the CDR3 reads TGTGCCAGCAGCACACCCGGGGCCTACACTGAAGCTTTCTTT. Its protein is CASSTPGAYTEAFF. The chain carries TRBV7-2 and TRBJ1-1; possible D gene TRBD1, 5 bases. Trimming took 5 bases from V and 3 from J, leaving 13 bases between them. Per the germline V gene, CDR1 is SGHTA and CDR2 is FQGNSA. The CDR3 has 14 amino acids.